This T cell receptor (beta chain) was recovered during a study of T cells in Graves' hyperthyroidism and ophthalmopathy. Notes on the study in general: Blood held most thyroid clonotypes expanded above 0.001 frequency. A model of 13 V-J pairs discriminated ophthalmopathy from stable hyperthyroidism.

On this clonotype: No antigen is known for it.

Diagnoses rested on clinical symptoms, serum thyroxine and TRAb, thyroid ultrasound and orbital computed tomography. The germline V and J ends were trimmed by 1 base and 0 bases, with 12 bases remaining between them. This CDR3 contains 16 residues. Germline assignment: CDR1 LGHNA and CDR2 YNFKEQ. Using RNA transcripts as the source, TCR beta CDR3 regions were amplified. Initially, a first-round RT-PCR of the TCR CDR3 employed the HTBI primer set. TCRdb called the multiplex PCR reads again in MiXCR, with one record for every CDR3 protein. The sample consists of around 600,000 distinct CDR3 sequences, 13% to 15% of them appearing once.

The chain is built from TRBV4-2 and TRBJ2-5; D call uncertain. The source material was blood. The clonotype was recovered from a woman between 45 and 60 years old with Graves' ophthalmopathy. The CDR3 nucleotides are TGTGCCAGCAGCCAAGGAGGTCCCAGGCACCAAGAGACCCAGTACTTC. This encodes CASSQGGPRHQETQYF.